This TCR beta chain was recovered during a study of radiotherapy plus CTLA-4 blockade in lung cancer. Study-wide findings and caveats: Radiotherapy was combined with ipilimumab, and tumor-derived TCR clones then expanded in blood.

As to this clone: What it recognizes is unknown.

TCRdb's copy holds only in-frame clones and misses some; the assay was immunoSEQ multiplex PCR. The repertoire holds about 98,000 clones, with approximately 78% as singletons. CDR3 length: 13 residues. V lost 8 bases to trimming and J lost 4 bases; unmatched junction nucleotides: 5. Germline V gene lookup returns CDR1 GTSNPN and CDR2 SVGIG (reference sequence). V gene TRBV30 combines with J gene TRBJ2-1, with TRBD1 matching over 10 bases. This receptor was taken from a human donor with non-small cell lung cancer who had a partial response to radiotherapy plus ipilimumab. The sequences come from peripheral blood, collected from a patient treated with radiotherapy plus ipilimumab. CDR3 coding DNA: TGTGCCCGCCGGGGACAGGGGTACAATGAGCAGTTCTTC. Amino acid sequence: CARRGQGYNEQFF. Full variable domain (outside the CDR3, taken from reference TRBV30 and TRBJ2-1): SQTIHQWPATLVQPVGSPLSLECTVEGTSNPNLYWYRQAAGRGLQLLFYSVGIGQISSEVPQNLSASRPQDRQFILSSKKLLLSDSGFYLCARRGQGYNEQFFGPGTRLTVL.